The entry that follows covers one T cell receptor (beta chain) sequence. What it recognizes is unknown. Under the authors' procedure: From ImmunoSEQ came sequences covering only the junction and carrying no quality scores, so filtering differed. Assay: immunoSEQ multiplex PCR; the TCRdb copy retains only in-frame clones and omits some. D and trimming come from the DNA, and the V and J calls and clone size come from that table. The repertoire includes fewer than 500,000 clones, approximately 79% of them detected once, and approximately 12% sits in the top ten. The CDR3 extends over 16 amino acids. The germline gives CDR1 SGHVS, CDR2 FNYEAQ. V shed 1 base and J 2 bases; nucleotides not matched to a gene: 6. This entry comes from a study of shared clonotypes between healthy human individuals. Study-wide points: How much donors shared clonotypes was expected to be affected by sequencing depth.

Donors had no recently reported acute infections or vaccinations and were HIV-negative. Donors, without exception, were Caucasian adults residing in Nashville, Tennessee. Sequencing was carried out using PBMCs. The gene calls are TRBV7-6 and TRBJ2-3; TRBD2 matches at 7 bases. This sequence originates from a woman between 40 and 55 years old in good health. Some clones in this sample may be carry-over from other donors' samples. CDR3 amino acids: CASSLGGTNPTDTQYF. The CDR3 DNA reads TGTGCCAGCAGCTTAGGGGGGACTAACCCCACAGATACGCAGTATTTT.